The rows below give T cell receptor beta chains drawn from one sample of a study of identical twins. TCRdb processed the 5' RACE reads anew with MiXCR; each CDR3 protein has one entry. The repertoire holds roughly 690,000 distinct CDR3 sequences, around 6.1% seen once, with 1.5% to 2% in the top ten. Sequencing was carried out using naive T cells sorted from blood. Receptors originate from a young man in good health. Both conserved end residues are part of each CDR3. Each record gives: D gene, clone size, J gene, V gene, CDR3 DNA, CDR3 protein. D genes are given only for firm matches. Clone size is shown for a subset of rows, as once, few, many or a class of expanded clone.

>NA|few|TRBJ2-7|TRBV3-1
TGTGCCAGCAGCCAAGAGGGACGGCCGGCGTACGAGCAGTACTTC
CASSQEGRPAYEQYF
>NA|few|TRBJ2-1|TRBV7-2
TGTGCCAGCAGCTTATACCAATACAATGAGCAGTTCTTC
CASSLYQYNEQFF
>NA|NA|TRBJ2-6|TRBV20-1
TGCAGTGCTACGCCGACGGGGCTCCCAGGGGCCAACGTCCTGACTTTC
CSATPTGLPGANVLTF
>NA|few|TRBJ2-2|TRBV20-1
TGCAGTGCTAGACCCCACTTAAACACCGGGGAGCTGTTTTTT
CSARPHLNTGELFF
>NA|many|TRBJ2-2|TRBV7-9
TGTGCCAGCAGCTCGGACAGATCGAACACCGGGGAGCTGTTTTTT
CASSSDRSNTGELFF
>NA|many|TRBJ2-7|TRBV9
TGTGCCAGCAGCGTTGGGACGGTTCCTGGGGAGCAGTACTTC
CASSVGTVPGEQYF
>NA|many|TRBJ1-1|TRBV5-1
TGCGCCAGTTCCTCTTGGGGGGCAACAGAAGCTTTCTTT
CASSSWGATEAFF
>NA|few|TRBJ1-2|TRBV6-1
TGTGCCAGCAGTGAAGCAATCGGGAGAGATGGCTACACCTTC
CASSEAIGRDGYTF
>TRBD2|NA|TRBJ2-1|TRBV4-1
TGCGCCAGCAGCCAAGAACCTAGCGGGAGCCTTTACAATGAGCAGTTCTTC
CASSQEPSGSLYNEQFF
>TRBD2|many|TRBJ2-7|TRBV12-3/TRBV12-4
TGTGCCAGCAGAGCTAGCGGGAGGTTCTCCTACGAGCAGTACTTC
CASRASGRFSYEQYF
>NA|many|TRBJ1-5|TRBV27
TGTGCCAGCAGTTTATGGGTTCGTAGGGAAAAGAATCAGCCCCAGCATTTT
CASSLWVRREKNQPQHF
>NA|few|TRBJ2-1|TRBV20-1
TGCAGTGCCCTGGCGGCTGGGGGCTCCTACAATGAGCAGTTCTTC
CSALAAGGSYNEQFF
>TRBD2|many|TRBJ2-1|TRBV4-2
TGTGCCAGCAGCCAAGAACTAGCGGGTGAGCAGTTCTTC
CASSQELAGEQFF
>NA|NA|TRBJ1-5|TRBV4-1
TGCGCCAGCAGCCAAAGTTTGGCCGCTAATCAGCCCCAGCATTTT
CASSQSLAANQPQHF
>NA|many|TRBJ2-3|TRBV28
TGTGCCATCAGCACGGGGGACCCCACGCAGTATTTT
CAISTGDPTQYF
>TRBD2|few|TRBJ2-5|TRBV9
TGTGCCAGCAGCGGGACTAGCGATGGGGAGACCCAGTACTTC
CASSGTSDGETQYF